The 30 T cell receptor beta chains listed next were all sequenced from one sample in a study of cytomegalovirus exposure and HLA in healthy donors. Sequencing used immunoSEQ multiplex PCR; TCRdb keeps in-frame clones, though not all of them. The sample yields about 350,000 clones, around 90% seen once. The sequencing input was PBMCs. These receptor sequences come from a woman in her twenties or thirties in good health and CMV-seropositive.

CDR3 sequence reads: CASSLVQGKAFF. The DNA for the CDR3 is TGTGCCAGCAGCTTAGTGCAGGGAAAGGCTTTCTTT. V usage is TRBV7-2 and J usage is TRBJ1-1; tentative D call: TRBD1 (5 bases). The CDR3 has 12 residues. V was clipped by 1 base and J by 11 bases, with 11 bases between them. The V gene's germline CDR1 is SGHTA and CDR2 FQGNSA.

V and J are TRBV30 and TRBJ1-2; no clear D. Germline values: CDR1 GTSNPN, CDR2 SVGIG (reference sequence). This CDR3 contains 12 residues. V gave up 4 bases and J gave up 5 bases, with 11 bases separating them. In DNA form, the CDR3 reads TGTGCCTGGAACCCAGCGGGATATGGCTACACCTTC. Translating it yields CAWNPAGYGYTF.

This chain uses TRBV7-2 with TRBJ1-5, with D tentatively TRBD1 (5 bases). V was trimmed by 5 bases and J by 9 bases, leaving 11 bases between them. CDR1 and CDR2 (germline): SGHTA, FQGNSA. The CDR3 covers 12 residues. The CDR3, as DNA: TGTGCCAGCAGCCGACCGGGGGGGCCCCAGCATTTT. Translating gives CASSRPGGPQHF. Combining the CDR3 with reference TRBV7-2 and TRBJ1-5 gives the whole variable domain GAGVSQSPSNKVTEKGKDVELRCDPISGHTALYWYRQSLGQGLEFLIYFQGNSAPDKSGLPSDRFSAERTGGSVSTLTIQRTQQEDSAVYLCASSRPGGPQHFGDGTRLSIL.

The chain employs TRBV2 and TRBJ1-1; unclear D gene. This CDR3 comprises 14 residues. V was shortened by 7 bases and J by 0 bases, with 12 bases between the two germline ends. Per the germline V gene, CDR1 is SNHLY and CDR2 is FYNNEI. CDR3 DNA sequence: TGTGCCAGCATGGTTGGGCTCATGAACACTGAAGCTTTCTTT. Protein sequence: CASMVGLMNTEAFF.

The V call is TRBV10-1, the J call TRBJ2-5, with unresolved D. This CDR3 spans 15 amino acids. The germline V gene encodes CDR1 WNHNN and CDR2 SYGVQD (reference sequence). V dropped 0 bases and J dropped 5 bases, with 13 bases sitting between them. CDR3 amino acids: CASSESIAERETQYF. CDR3 bases: TGCGCCAGCAGTGAGTCGATTGCAGAACGGGAGACCCAGTACTTC.

This chain uses TRBV19 with TRBJ2-5, with a weak D call TRBD2 (5 bases). The CDR3 is 13 residues long. Germline values: CDR1 LNHDA, CDR2 SQIVND (reference sequence). Between the trimmed V and J ends, which lost 5 bases and 4 bases, there was a span of 11 bases. The CDR3 loop reads CASSSHGRETQYF. As DNA, the CDR3 is TGTGCCAGTAGTTCACATGGGAGAGAGACCCAGTACTTC.

This clone was observed a handful of times. The chain couples TRBV2 to TRBJ1-5; possibly TRBD1 for D (5 bases). The V end lost 1 base, the J end lost 2 bases, and 9 bases lay between the germline ends. The germline CDR1 and CDR2 sequences are SNHLY and FYNNEI. The CDR3 loop spans 15 amino acids. CDR3 loop: CASSEVGAGNQPQHF. DNA of the CDR3: TGTGCCAGCAGTGAAGTTGGGGCTGGCAATCAGCCCCAGCATTTT.

V is TRBV7-8 and J is TRBJ2-7; 8 bases map to TRBD2. Per germline, CDR1 SGHVS and CDR2 FQNEAQ. This CDR3 has 15 amino acids. The V segment lost 5 bases and the J segment 0 bases; nucleotides outside the gene matches: 6. CDR3 sequence (DNA): TGTGCCAGCAGCCGCCTAACTAGCGGCTCCTACGAGCAGTACTTC. As protein: CASSRLTSGSYEQYF. The variable domain in full, completed from reference TRBV7-8 and TRBJ2-7, reads GAGVSQSPRYKVAKRGQDVALRCDPISGHVSLFWYQQALGQGPEFLTYFQNEAQLDKSGLPSDRFFAERPEGSVSTLKIQRTQQEDSAVYLCASSRLTSGSYEQYFGPGTRLTVT.

This clone was seen a single time. This chain connects TRBV13 to TRBJ1-1; a weak D match, TRBD1 (6 bases). The CDR3 extends over 14 amino acids. In germline, CDR1 is PRHDT, CDR2 FYEKMQ (reference sequence). Deletions cut 5 bases from V and 7 bases from J, with 17 bases between. DNA of the CDR3: TGTGCCAGCAGCCCAGGGGACCTGTCTAATGAAGCTTTCTTT. It translates to CASSPGDLSNEAFF.

The chain couples TRBV9 to TRBJ2-2; TRBD2 agrees at 9 bases. CDR1 is SGDLS and CDR2 is YYNGEE in the germline V gene. V was pared by 0 bases and J by 0 bases, with 9 bases of the junction left unmatched. This CDR3 region has 19 residues. As DNA, the CDR3 is TGTGCCAGCAGCGTAGGGGTTTTTAGCGGGGGACCGAACACCGGGGAGCTGTTTTTT. This codes for CASSVGVFSGGPNTGELFF.

J is TRBJ2-1 and V is TRBV15; 7 positions match TRBD1. The junction had 0 bases not matched to a gene; V was cut back by 0 bases and J by 1 base. From germline, CDR1 is LNHNV and CDR2 YYDKDF (reference sequence). The CDR3 is 15 amino acids. DNA of the CDR3: TGTGCCACCAGCAGAGACAGGGGGTCCTACAATGAGCAGTTCTTC. It specifies CATSRDRGSYNEQFF.

The chain employs TRBV7-2 and TRBJ1-2; D may be TRBD1 (5 bases). V gave up 3 bases and J gave up 4 bases, with 6 bases separating them. CDR3 size: 12 residues. CDR1 is SGHTA and CDR2 is FQGNSA in the germline V gene. Here the CDR3 DNA reads TGTGCCAGCAGCTTTGGGACCTATGGCTACACCTTC. This codes for CASSFGTYGYTF.

This chain links TRBV7-3 with TRBJ1-3; D ambiguous. In germline, CDR1 is SGHTA, CDR2 FQGTGA. This CDR3 comprises 14 residues. V was trimmed by 1 base and J by 2 bases, leaving 6 bases between them. In DNA, the CDR3 is TGTGCCAGCAGCTTAAGCTCAGCTGGAAACACCATATATTTT. The encoded protein is CASSLSSAGNTIYF. Variable domain in full (rest from reference TRBV7-3 and TRBJ1-3): GAGVSQTPSNKVTEKGKYVELRCDPISGHTALYWYRQSLGQGPEFLIYFQGTGAADDSGLPNDRFFAVRPEGSVSTLKIQRTERGDSAVYLCASSLSSAGNTIYFGEGSWLTVV.

The chain is built from TRBV9 and TRBJ1-5; D unresolved. Germline V CDR1 and CDR2: SGDLS, YYNGEE. The V end lost 0 bases, the J end lost 1 base, and 20 bases lay between the germline ends. The CDR3 runs to 19 residues. CDR3: CASSVEGLLKEHSNQPQHF. In DNA, the CDR3 is TGTGCCAGCAGCGTAGAAGGACTCCTAAAAGAGCACAGCAATCAGCCCCAGCATTTT.

V gene TRBV15 combines with J gene TRBJ2-1; 14 nucleotides match TRBD2. Germline assignment: CDR1 LNHNV and CDR2 YYDKDF (reference sequence). The V and J ends lost 3 bases and 12 bases, in that order; junction bases with no gene match: 10. CDR3 size: 16 residues. The DNA for the CDR3 is TGTGCCACCAGCAGGCAAACGGGACTAGCGGGAGTGTTGCAGTTCTTC. Encoded protein: CATSRQTGLAGVLQFF.

With respect to this clone: Other DNA sequences in this specimen translate into the identical CDR3. This chain connects TRBV27 to TRBJ2-7, with D perhaps matching TRBD1 (5 bases). CDR3 length: 14 residues. V lost 5 bases and J lost 0, with 11 bases in between. Germline V lookup: CDR1 MNHEY, CDR2 SMNVEV (reference sequence). Here the CDR3 reads CASSLTGYSYEQYF. The CDR3, as DNA: TGTGCCAGCAGTCTAACAGGATACTCCTACGAGCAGTACTTC.

The J gene is TRBJ2-7, the V gene TRBV29-1; D possibly corresponds to TRBD2 (6 bases). Germline-derived CDR1 and CDR2 are SQVTM and ANQGSEA. The CDR3 is made up of 11 amino acids. The ends were cut back, 7 bases at V and 5 bases at J, with 12 bases in the middle. Here the CDR3 DNA reads TGCAGCGCGACTAGTGCACACGAGCAGTACTTC. Translating gives CSATSAHEQYF.

The V call is TRBV29-1, the J call TRBJ2-3; perhaps D is TRBD1 or TRBD2 (5 bases each). Trimming shortened V by 4 bases and J by 15 bases, and 20 bases separated the two germline ends. This CDR3 has 12 residues. From germline, CDR1 is SQVTM and CDR2 ANQGSEA. This CDR3 is CSVGIGDRDQYF. CDR3 DNA: TGCAGCGTTGGGATTGGGGACCGGGACCAATATTTT.

V gene TRBV9 combines with J gene TRBJ1-3, with D hard to call. V lost 0 bases and J lost 0, with 10 bases in between. The CDR3 sequence is 16 residues long. The germline V gene encodes CDR1 SGDLS and CDR2 YYNGEE. The CDR3 here is CASSVDSLSSGNTIYF. The CDR3 region has the DNA TGTGCCAGCAGCGTAGATAGTCTTTCCTCTGGAAACACCATATATTTT.

The V gene is TRBV5-4, the J gene TRBJ1-1; D is ambiguous. CDR3 length equals 13 residues. Between the trimmed V and J ends, which lost 1 base and 1 base, there was a span of 5 bases. Germline V gene sequence: CDR1 SGHNT, CDR2 YYREEE (reference sequence). In DNA form, the CDR3 reads TGTGCCAGCAGCTTGTTAGCGAACACTGAAGCTTTCTTT. Residues: CASSLLANTEAFF.

CDR3 sequence reads: CASSLMRAYEQYF. CDR3 sequence (DNA): TGTGCCAGCAGTTTAATGAGAGCCTACGAGCAGTACTTC. The chain has TRBV28 and TRBJ2-7, with D unresolved. The CDR3 consists of 13 residues. Trimming stripped 2 bases from V and 2 bases from J, with 7 bases between. In germline, CDR1 is MDHEN, CDR2 SYDVKM.

The rearrangement uses TRBV10-3 and TRBJ2-7; the match to TRBD2 covers 7 bases. This CDR3 is built from 13 residues. Germline trimming cut 3 bases from V and 7 bases from J; bases unmatched to any gene: 6. CDR1 and CDR2 (germline): ENHRY, SYGVKD. This chain's CDR3 is CAISEGEAGEQYF. CDR3 in DNA: TGTGCCATCAGTGAAGGGGAAGCGGGAGAGCAGTACTTC.

This clone was detected only once. The V gene is TRBV7-2, the J gene TRBJ2-2, with TRBD2 matching 8 bases. V lost 2 bases, J lost 6 bases, and 8 bases stayed unmatched. The CDR3 has 16 amino acids. Germline CDR1 and CDR2: SGHTA and FQGNSA. The CDR3 DNA sequence: TGTGCCAGCAGCTTATTTGCGGGAGGTGGCCCCGGGGAGCTGTTTTTT. Protein: CASSLFAGGGPGELFF.

This clone was detected once. This chain connects TRBV30 to TRBJ2-7; no definite D call. Germline V lookup: CDR1 GTSNPN, CDR2 SVGIG (reference sequence). Trimming took 0 bases from V and 3 from J, leaving 6 bases between them. The CDR3 runs to 12 residues. This CDR3 is CAWSVSGYEQYF. CDR3 nucleotides: TGTGCCTGGAGTGTATCAGGCTACGAGCAGTACTTC.

V gene TRBV19 combines with J gene TRBJ1-5, with TRBD1 matching over 11 bases. V shed 5 bases, J shed 1 base, and the junction held 7 bases outside the gene matches. The CDR3 length is 17 residues. CDR1 and CDR2 (germline): LNHDA, SQIVND (reference sequence). The CDR3 DNA sequence: TGTGCCAGTAGTTCGGACAGGGGGCCGGGAAGCAATCAGCCCCAGCATTTT. Translated, it gives CASSSDRGPGSNQPQHF.

This chain connects TRBV7-6 to TRBJ2-7; tentative D call: TRBD2 (6 bases). CDR3 size: 13 residues. Trimming shortened V by 8 bases and J by 2 bases, and 13 bases separated the two germline ends. Germline loops: CDR1 SGHVS, CDR2 FNYEAQ. Here the CDR3 DNA reads TGTGCCAGCTCCCGGGGGATGGCCTACGAGCAGTACTTC. Translation: CASSRGMAYEQYF.

The chain couples TRBV12-2 to TRBJ1-2; the listed D gene, TRBD1, was not tested against the DNA. TRBV12-2 is annotated as a pseudogene. CDR3 length: 17 residues. Here the CDR3 reads CASRLAGQGKTRYGYTF. The DNA for the CDR3 is TGTGCAAGTCGCTTAGCGGGACAGGGTAAAACTCGCTATGGCTACACCTTC.

The chain has TRBV7-6 and TRBJ1-2; D is uncertain. Germline V gene sequence: CDR1 SGHVS, CDR2 FNYEAQ. The CDR3 covers 15 residues. Trimming removed 2 bases at V and 6 bases at J, with 16 bases between. CDR3 nucleotide sequence: TGTGCCAGCAGCTTAATATCAGGCCTCCCGGATGGCTACACCTTC. This encodes CASSLISGLPDGYTF.

The chain has TRBV27 and TRBJ2-1; the match to TRBD1 covers 7 bases. Germline V gene data show CDR1 as MNHEY and CDR2 as SMNVEV (reference sequence). The CDR3 sequence is 15 residues long. V trimming: 0 bases; J trimming: 5 bases; junction bases outside the gene matches: 4. The CDR3 here is CASSLSTGSDNEQFF. The CDR3 coding sequence is TGTGCCAGCAGTTTATCGACAGGGTCGGACAATGAGCAGTTCTTC.

There are a few counts of this clone. The gene calls are TRBV6-6 and TRBJ2-3, with D uncertain. This CDR3 is built from 12 residues. Germline loops: CDR1 MNHNY, CDR2 SVGAGI (reference sequence). V was trimmed by 8 bases and J by 2 bases, leaving 8 bases between them. This chain's CDR3 is CASCRNTDTQYF. For the CDR3, the DNA is TGTGCCAGCTGCCGGAACACAGATACGCAGTATTTT.